This TCR beta chain was found in a study of glioma-infiltrating T cells. Study at large: About one million peripheral T cells were targeted at roughly 4.5- to 11-fold coverage.

The iRepertoire nested amplicon-rescue multiplex PCR amplified TCR alpha and beta CDR3s from RNA. TCRdb redid the calling of the multiplex PCR reads with MiXCR, one entry per CDR3 protein. This table holds 300,000 to 450,000 distinct CDR3 sequences, roughly two fifths found once. Trimming shortened V by 10 bases and J by 2 bases, and 14 bases separated the two germline ends. The CDR3 runs to 13 residues. Germline V gives CDR1 SNHLY, CDR2 FYNNEI. The clonotype originates from a human donor with low-grade glioma or glioblastoma, undergoing nonglioma brain surgery, or in good health (not recorded which). The rearrangement joins TRBV2 to TRBJ2-5; D is uncertain. Sequenced input: glioma tissue, nonneoplastic brain tissue, or PBMCs (not recorded which). CDR3 residues: CATLAVVQETQYF. CDR3 nucleotide sequence: TGTGCCACCCTCGCCGTCGTTCAAGAGACCCAGTACTTC.